This section outlines one TCR beta chain sequence together with its context. V was clipped by 4 bases and J by 6 bases; unmatched bases: 5. There are 16 residues in the CDR3. The germline V gene encodes CDR1 MNHEY and CDR2 SVGEGT. Source study methods: Estimation of nucleated cell counts was performed using reference gene primer amplification. Assay used: immunoSEQ multiplex PCR; TCRdb lists only in-frame clones, some missing. The V and J calls and the clone size are those of that table, but D and trimming were determined from the DNA. This sample has roughly 76,000 clones, with around 83% found just once. The data were obtained in a study of blood T cell repertoires in COVID-19. For the study at large: PBMCs, B-cell-depleted T cells, or T cells were the source of the cDNA or gDNA that made up the material.

The sequence came from a woman in her seventies with acute or convalescent COVID-19. Material for sequencing was peripheral blood. This chain connects TRBV6-2 or TRBV6-3 to TRBJ2-2; 13 bases agree with TRBD2. CDR3 sequence: CASSFGTSGTAGELFF. The CDR3 coding sequence is TGTGCCAGCAGTTTCGGGACTAGCGGGACTGCCGGGGAGCTGTTTTTT.